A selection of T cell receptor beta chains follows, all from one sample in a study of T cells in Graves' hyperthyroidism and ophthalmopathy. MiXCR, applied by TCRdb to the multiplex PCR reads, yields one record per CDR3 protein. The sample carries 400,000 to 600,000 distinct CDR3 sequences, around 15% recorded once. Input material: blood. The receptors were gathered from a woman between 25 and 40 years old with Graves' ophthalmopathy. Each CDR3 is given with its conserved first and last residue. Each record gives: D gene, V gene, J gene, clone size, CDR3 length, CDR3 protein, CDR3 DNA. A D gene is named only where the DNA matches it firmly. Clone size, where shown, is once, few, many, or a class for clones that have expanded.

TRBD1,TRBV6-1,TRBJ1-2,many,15,CASSGQGVNNYGYTF,TGTGCCAGCAGTGGACAGGGAGTAAATAACTATGGCTACACCTTC
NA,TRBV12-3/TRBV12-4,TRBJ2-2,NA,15,CASSQTGGGTGELFF,TGTGCCAGCAGTCAAACAGGGGGGGGAACCGGGGAGCTGTTTTTT
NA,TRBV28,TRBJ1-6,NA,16,CASSSRESSYNSPLHF,TGTGCCAGCAGTTCCCGGGAGAGCTCCTATAATTCACCCCTCCACTTT
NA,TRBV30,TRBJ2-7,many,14,CAWSATEGLYEQYF,TGTGCCTGGAGTGCGACAGAGGGCCTCTACGAGCAGTACTTC
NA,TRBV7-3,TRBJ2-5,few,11,CASSLAKTQYF,TGTGCCAGCAGCTTGGCAAAGACCCAGTACTTC
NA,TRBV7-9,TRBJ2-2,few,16,CASTNDMGESTGELFF,TGTGCCAGCACAAACGACATGGGGGAGAGCACCGGGGAGCTGTTTTTT
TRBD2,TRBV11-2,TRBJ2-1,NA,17,CASSLVPSGGLIEGQFF,TGTGCCAGCAGCTTAGTTCCGAGCGGGGGCCTGATAGAGGGGCAGTTCTTC
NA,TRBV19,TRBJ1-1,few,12,CASSTRGRGAFF,TGTGCCAGTAGTACCAGAGGGCGAGGGGCTTTCTTT
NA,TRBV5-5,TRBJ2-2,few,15,CASSLVAWNTGELFF,TGTGCCAGCAGCTTGGTGGCGTGGAACACCGGGGAGCTGTTTTTT
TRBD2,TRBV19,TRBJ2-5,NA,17,CASSIIFGLAGGETQYF,TGTGCCAGTAGTATAATCTTCGGACTAGCGGGAGGAGAGACCCAGTACTTC
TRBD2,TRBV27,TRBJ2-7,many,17,CASSLGRGGFPSYEQYF,TGTGCCAGCAGTTTGGGACGGGGGGGATTCCCCTCCTACGAGCAGTACTTC
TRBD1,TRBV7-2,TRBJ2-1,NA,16,CASRTGTGGLYNEQFF,TGTGCCAGCAGAACCGGGACAGGGGGCCTATACAATGAGCAGTTCTTC
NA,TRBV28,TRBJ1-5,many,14,CASSLNRANQPQHF,TGTGCCAGCAGTTTAAATCGGGCAAATCAGCCCCAGCATTTT
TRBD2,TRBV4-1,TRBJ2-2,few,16,CASSRTGTSNTGELFF,TGCGCCAGCAGCCGAACCGGGACTAGCAACACCGGGGAGCTGTTTTTT
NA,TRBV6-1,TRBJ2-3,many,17,CASSYEDTGWSTDTQYF,TGTGCCAGCAGCTACGAGGATACAGGGTGGAGCACAGATACGCAGTATTTT
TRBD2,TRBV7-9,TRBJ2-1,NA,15,CASSASGGTYNEQFF,TGTGCCAGCAGTGCTAGCGGGGGGACCTACAATGAGCAGTTCTTC
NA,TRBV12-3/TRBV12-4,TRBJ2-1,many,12,CASRNINNEQFF,TGTGCCAGCAGAAACATTAACAATGAGCAGTTCTTC
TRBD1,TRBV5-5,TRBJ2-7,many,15,CASSSGPGQGYEQYF,TGTGCCAGCAGCTCGGGACCGGGACAGGGTTACGAGCAGTACTTC
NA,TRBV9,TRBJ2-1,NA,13,CASSITGFNEQFF,TGTGCCAGCAGCATCACAGGGTTCAATGAGCAGTTCTTC
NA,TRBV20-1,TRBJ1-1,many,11,CSAQDITEAFF,TGCAGTGCTCAGGACATAACTGAAGCTTTCTTT
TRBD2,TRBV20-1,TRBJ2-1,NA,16,CSASVLAGKSYNEQFF,TGCAGTGCGAGCGTACTAGCGGGAAAGTCCTACAATGAGCAGTTCTTC
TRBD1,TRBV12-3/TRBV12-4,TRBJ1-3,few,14,CASRGQGFWDTIYF,TGTGCCAGCAGGGGACAGGGTTTTTGGGACACCATATATTTT
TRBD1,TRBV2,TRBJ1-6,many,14,CASREDRANSPLHF,TGTGCCAGCAGGGAGGACAGGGCTAATTCACCCCTCCACTTT
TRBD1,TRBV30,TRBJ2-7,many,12,CAWGRDSWVQYF,TGTGCCTGGGGCCGGGACAGCTGGGTGCAGTACTTC
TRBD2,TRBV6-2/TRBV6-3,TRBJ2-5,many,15,CASSWEGRYGETQYF,TGTGCCAGCAGCTGGGAGGGCCGCTACGGAGAGACCCAGTACTTC
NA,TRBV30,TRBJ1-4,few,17,CAWSPGPTTGTNEKLFF,TGTGCCTGGAGCCCGGGCCCCACGACGGGGACTAATGAAAAACTGTTTTTT
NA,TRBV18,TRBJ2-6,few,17,CASSPAGVRSGANVLTF,TGTGCCAGCTCACCAGCAGGGGTTCGATCAGGGGCCAACGTCCTGACTTTC
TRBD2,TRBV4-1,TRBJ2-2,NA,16,CASSLGLAGGVGELFF,TGCGCCAGCAGCCTTGGACTAGCGGGTGGTGTCGGGGAGCTGTTTTTT
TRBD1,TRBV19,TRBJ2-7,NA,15,CASSKSGTGTYEQYF,TGTGCCAGTAGTAAGTCCGGGACAGGTACCTACGAGCAGTACTTC
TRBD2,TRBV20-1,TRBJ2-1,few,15,CSASRAGGSYNEQFF,TGCAGTGCTAGTAGGGCGGGAGGGTCCTACAATGAGCAGTTCTTC
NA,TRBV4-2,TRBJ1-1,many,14,CASSQPETTTEAFF,TGTGCCAGCAGCCAGCCCGAAACGACCACTGAAGCTTTCTTT
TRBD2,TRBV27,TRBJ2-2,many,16,CASSLQLAGYTGELFF,TGTGCCAGCAGTTTACAGCTAGCGGGTTACACCGGGGAGCTGTTTTTT
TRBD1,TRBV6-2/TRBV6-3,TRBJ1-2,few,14,CASGGQGGPYGYTF,TGTGCCAGCGGCGGACAGGGGGGCCCCTATGGCTACACCTTC
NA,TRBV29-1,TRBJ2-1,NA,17,CSVDRTRGAQDSNEQFF,TGCAGCGTTGACCGGACTAGGGGGGCCCAGGACAGCAATGAGCAGTTCTTC
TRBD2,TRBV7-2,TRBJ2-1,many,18,CASSSNRLASSSYNEQFF,TGTGCCAGCAGCTCGAACAGACTAGCGTCCAGCTCCTACAATGAGCAGTTCTTC
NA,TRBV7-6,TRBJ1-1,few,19,CASSLMVRGSPSTNTEAFF,TGTGCCAGCAGCTTAATGGTGAGGGGATCCCCCTCCACGAACACTGAAGCTTTCTTT
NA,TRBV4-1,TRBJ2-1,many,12,CASSQDGWEQFF,TGCGCCAGCAGCCAAGATGGGTGGGAGCAGTTCTTC
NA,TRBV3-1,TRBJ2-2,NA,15,CASSQLGTNTGELFF,TGTGCCAGCAGCCAACTCGGGACAAACACCGGGGAGCTGTTTTTT
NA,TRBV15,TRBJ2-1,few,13,CATSRDKQNEQFF,TGTGCCACCAGCAGAGATAAACAGAATGAGCAGTTCTTC
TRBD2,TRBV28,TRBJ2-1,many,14,CASRAGGSYNEQFF,TGTGCCAGCAGAGCGGGGGGTTCCTACAATGAGCAGTTCTTC
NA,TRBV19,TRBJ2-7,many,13,CASSPSGFYEQYF,TGTGCCAGTAGTCCTTCAGGATTCTACGAGCAGTACTTC
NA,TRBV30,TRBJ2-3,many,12,CAWSVLGDTQYF,TGTGCCTGGAGTGTACTGGGAGATACGCAGTATTTT
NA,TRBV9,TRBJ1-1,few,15,CASSPSRGTQSVAFF,TGTGCCAGCAGCCCAAGTAGGGGGACTCAAAGCGTAGCTTTCTTT
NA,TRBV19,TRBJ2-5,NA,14,CASSNGRQQETQYF,TGTGCCAGTAGTAACGGAAGGCAGCAAGAGACCCAGTACTTC
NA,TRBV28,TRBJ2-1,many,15,CASSGFQGPYNEQFF,TGTGCCAGCAGCGGATTCCAGGGGCCATACAATGAGCAGTTCTTC
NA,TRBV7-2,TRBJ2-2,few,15,CASSLWDTDTGELFF,TGTGCCAGCAGCTTATGGGACACCGACACCGGGGAGCTGTTTTTT
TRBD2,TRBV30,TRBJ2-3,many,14,CAWRTSPNTDTQYF,TGTGCCTGGAGGACTAGCCCGAACACAGATACGCAGTATTTT
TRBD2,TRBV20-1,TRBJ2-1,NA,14,CSARPGSGYNEQFF,TGCAGTGCTAGACCCGGTAGCGGGTATAATGAGCAGTTCTTC
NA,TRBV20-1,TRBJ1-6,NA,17,CSASLQSSGQGNSPLHF,TGCAGTGCTAGTCTGCAATCTTCTGGGCAGGGGAATTCACCCCTCCACTTT
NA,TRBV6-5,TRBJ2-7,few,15,CASSYVRTYSYEQYF,TGTGCCAGCAGTTACGTAAGGACTTACTCCTACGAGCAGTACTTC
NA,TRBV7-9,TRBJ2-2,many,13,CASSLDSSGELFF,TGTGCCAGCAGCCTAGACTCGTCCGGGGAGCTGTTTTTT
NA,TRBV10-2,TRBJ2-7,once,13,CASTWSSVGEQYF,TGCGCCAGCACGTGGAGTTCGGTAGGAGAGCAGTACTTC
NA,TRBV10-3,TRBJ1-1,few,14,CAITRGQTESEAFF,TGTGCCATCACCCGCGGACAGACCGAATCTGAAGCTTTCTTT
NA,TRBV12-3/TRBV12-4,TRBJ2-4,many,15,CASSLDRPQTDIQYF,TGTGCCAGCAGTTTAGATCGGCCGCAGACGGACATTCAGTACTTC
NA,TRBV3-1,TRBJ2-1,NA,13,CASSQAFTSEQFF,TGTGCCAGCAGCCAAGCCTTCACTAGCGAGCAGTTCTTC
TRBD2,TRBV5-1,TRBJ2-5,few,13,CASSFGLGETQYF,TGCGCCAGCAGCTTCGGACTAGGAGAGACCCAGTACTTC
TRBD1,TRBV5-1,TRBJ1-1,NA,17,CASSPSRRGQGNTEAFF,TGCGCCAGCAGCCCCTCTCGGAGGGGGCAAGGGAACACTGAAGCTTTCTTT
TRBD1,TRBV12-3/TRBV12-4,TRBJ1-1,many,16,CASSLGQGAGNTEAFF,TGTGCCAGCAGTTTAGGGCAGGGGGCCGGGAACACTGAAGCTTTCTTT
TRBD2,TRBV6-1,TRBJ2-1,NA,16,CASSPVLAGVLGEQFF,TGTGCCAGCAGTCCCGTACTAGCGGGAGTTCTGGGTGAGCAGTTCTTC